The clone carrying this TCR beta chain has only one observation. CDR1 and CDR2 from the germline V gene are MDHEN and SYDVKM. This CDR3 comprises 15 residues. V lost 3 bases, J lost 3 bases, and 12 bases lay in between. Primers: 60 Vbeta forward and 13 Jbeta reverse. Profiled with immunoSEQ multiplex PCR; TCRdb holds only in-frame clones, not every one. The sample shows around 220,000 clones, roughly four fifths of them seen only once. This sample is drawn from a study of cytomegalovirus exposure and HLA in healthy donors. The genes are TRBV28 and TRBJ1-5; weak D call: TRBD1 (6 bases). The TCR comes from a girl aged 10 to 17 in good health and CMV-seronegative. Material for sequencing was PBMCs. CDR3 amino acids: CASSFLGQLNQPQHF. CDR3 DNA: TGTGCCAGCAGTTTCTTAGGACAGCTCAATCAGCCCCAGCATTTT.